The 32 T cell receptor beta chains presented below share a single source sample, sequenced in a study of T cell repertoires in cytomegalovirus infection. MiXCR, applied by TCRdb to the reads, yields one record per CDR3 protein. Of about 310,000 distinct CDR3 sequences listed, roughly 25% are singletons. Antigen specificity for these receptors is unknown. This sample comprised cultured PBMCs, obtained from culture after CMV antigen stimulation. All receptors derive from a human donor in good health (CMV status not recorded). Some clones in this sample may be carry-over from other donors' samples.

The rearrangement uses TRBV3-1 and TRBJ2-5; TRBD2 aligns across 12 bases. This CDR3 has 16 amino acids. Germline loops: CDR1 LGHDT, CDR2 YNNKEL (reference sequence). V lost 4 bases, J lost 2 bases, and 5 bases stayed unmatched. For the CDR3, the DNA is TGTGCCAGCAGCCCCTGGACTAGCGGGGTACAAGAGACCCAGTACTTC. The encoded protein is CASSPWTSGVQETQYF.

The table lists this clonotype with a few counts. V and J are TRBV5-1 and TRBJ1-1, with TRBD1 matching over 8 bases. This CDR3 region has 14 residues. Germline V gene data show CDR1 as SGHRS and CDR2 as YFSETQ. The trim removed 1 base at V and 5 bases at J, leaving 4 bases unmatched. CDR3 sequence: CASSLSGGQTEAFF. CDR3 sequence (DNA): TGCGCCAGCAGCTTGTCAGGGGGCCAGACTGAAGCTTTCTTT.

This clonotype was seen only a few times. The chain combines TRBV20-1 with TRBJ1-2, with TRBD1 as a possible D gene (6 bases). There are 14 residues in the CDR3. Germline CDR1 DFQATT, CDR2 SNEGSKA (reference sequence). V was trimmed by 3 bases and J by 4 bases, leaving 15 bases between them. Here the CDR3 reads CSASPGVTGYGYTF. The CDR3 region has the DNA TGCAGTGCTAGCCCAGGGGTGACAGGCTATGGCTACACCTTC.

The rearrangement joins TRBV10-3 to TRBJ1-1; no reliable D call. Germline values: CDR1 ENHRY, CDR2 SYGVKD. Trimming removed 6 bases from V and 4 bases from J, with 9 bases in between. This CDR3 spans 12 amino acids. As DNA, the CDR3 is TGTGCCATCAGAGGGCCGGTCACTGAAGCTTTCTTT. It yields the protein CAIRGPVTEAFF.

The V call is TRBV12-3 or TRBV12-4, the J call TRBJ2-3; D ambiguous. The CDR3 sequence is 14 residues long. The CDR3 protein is CASRVGASTDTQYF. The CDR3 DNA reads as TGTGCGAGTCGTGTTGGAGCGAGCACAGATACGCAGTATTTT.

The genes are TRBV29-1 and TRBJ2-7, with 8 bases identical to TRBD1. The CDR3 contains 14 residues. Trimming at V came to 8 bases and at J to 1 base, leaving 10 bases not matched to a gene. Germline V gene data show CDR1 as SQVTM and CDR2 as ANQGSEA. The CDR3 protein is CSTSGTGGSYEQYF. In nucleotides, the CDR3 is TGCAGCACCTCCGGGACAGGAGGTTCCTACGAGCAGTACTTC.

The CDR3 here is CASNSGQLSSPLHF. CDR3 sequence (DNA): TGTGCCAGCAATAGTGGACAGCTTAGTTCACCCCTCCACTTT. The genes are TRBV28 and TRBJ1-6; D is possibly TRBD1 (6 bases). Per the germline V gene, CDR1 is MDHEN and CDR2 is SYDVKM. V shed 7 bases and J shed 9 bases, with 16 bases lying between them. This CDR3 spans 14 amino acids.

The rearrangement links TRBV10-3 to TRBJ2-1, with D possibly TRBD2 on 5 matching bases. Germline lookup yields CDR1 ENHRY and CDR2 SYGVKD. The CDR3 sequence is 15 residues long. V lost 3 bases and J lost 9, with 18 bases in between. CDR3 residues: CAISDLAAVGPEQFF. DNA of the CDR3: TGTGCCATCAGTGATTTGGCAGCGGTGGGCCCTGAGCAGTTCTTC.

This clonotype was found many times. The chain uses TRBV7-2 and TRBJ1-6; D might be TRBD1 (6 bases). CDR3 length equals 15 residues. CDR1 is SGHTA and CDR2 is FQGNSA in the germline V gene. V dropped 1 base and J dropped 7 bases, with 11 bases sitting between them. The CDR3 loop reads CASSLGSGENSPLHF. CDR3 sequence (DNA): TGTGCCAGCAGCTTAGGGTCAGGGGAAAATTCACCCCTCCACTTT.

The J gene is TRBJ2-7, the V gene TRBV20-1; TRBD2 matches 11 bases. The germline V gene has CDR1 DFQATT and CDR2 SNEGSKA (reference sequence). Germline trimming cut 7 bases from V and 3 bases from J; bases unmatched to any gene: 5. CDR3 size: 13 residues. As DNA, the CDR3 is TGCAGTGTCTCTAGCGGGAGGATCTACGAGCAGTACTTC. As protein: CSVSSGRIYEQYF.

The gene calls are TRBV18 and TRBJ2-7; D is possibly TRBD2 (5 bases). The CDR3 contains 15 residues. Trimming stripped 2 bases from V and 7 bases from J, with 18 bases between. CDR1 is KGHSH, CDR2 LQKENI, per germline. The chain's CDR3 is CASSPRESNWEEQYF. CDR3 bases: TGTGCCAGCTCACCAAGGGAGTCAAATTGGGAAGAGCAGTACTTC.

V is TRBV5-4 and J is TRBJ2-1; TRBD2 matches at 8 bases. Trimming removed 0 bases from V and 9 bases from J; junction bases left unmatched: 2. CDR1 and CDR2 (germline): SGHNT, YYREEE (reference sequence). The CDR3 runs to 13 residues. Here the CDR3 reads CASSLVAGGEQFF. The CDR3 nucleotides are TGTGCCAGCAGCTTGGTGGCGGGAGGTGAGCAGTTCTTC.

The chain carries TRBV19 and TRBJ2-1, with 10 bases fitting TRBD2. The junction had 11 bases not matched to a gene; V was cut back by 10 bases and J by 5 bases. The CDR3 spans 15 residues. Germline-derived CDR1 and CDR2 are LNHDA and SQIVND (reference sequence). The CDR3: CATGTSAPSNNEQFF. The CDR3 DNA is TGTGCCACCGGGACTAGCGCCCCGTCTAACAATGAGCAGTTCTTC.

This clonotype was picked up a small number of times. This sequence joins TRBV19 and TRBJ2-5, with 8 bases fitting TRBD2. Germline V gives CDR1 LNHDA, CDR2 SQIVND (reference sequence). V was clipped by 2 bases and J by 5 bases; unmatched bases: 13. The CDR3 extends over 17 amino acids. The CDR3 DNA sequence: TGTGCCAGTAGTATAAGTTTGAGCGGGAGTATCCAGGAGACCCAGTACTTC. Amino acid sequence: CASSISLSGSIQETQYF.

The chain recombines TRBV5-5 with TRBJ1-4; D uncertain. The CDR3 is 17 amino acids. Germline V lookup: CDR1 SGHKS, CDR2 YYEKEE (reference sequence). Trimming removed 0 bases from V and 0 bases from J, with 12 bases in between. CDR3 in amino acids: CASSLGEGPTTNEKLFF. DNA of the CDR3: TGTGCCAGCAGCTTGGGTGAAGGCCCTACAACTAATGAAAAACTGTTTTTT.

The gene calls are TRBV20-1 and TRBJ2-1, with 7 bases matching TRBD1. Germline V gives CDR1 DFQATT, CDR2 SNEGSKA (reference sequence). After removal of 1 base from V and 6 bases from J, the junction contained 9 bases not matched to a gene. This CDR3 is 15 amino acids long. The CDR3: CSARGVHGTANEQFF. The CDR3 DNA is TGCAGTGCTAGAGGGGTACACGGGACAGCCAATGAGCAGTTCTTC.

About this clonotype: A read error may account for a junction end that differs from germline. CDR3 sequence reads: CAGSWLSSDGYTF. The DNA for the CDR3 is TGTGCCGGCAGCTGGCTGAGTAGTGATGGCTACACCTTC. The chain carries TRBV7-1 and TRBJ1-2; D is unresolved. TRBV7-1 is designated an ORF whose function remains uncertain. The CDR3 runs 13 residues.

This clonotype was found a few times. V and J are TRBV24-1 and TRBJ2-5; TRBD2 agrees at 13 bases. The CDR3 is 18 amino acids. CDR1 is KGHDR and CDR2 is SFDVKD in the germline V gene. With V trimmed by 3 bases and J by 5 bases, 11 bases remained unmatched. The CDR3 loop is CATSDRGLAGVGRETQYF. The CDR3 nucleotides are TGTGCCACCAGTGATCGCGGACTAGCGGGAGTAGGTAGGGAGACCCAGTACTTC.

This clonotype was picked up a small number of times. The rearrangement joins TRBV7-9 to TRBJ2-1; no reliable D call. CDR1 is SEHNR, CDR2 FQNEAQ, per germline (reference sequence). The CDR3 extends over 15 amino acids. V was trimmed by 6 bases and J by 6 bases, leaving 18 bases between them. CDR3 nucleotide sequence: TGTGCCAGCAGGCCTAGGGCCCTCTTCGGCAATGAGCAGTTCTTC. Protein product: CASRPRALFGNEQFF.

The CDR3: CASRTPGLAGKTGELFF. CDR3 bases: TGTGCCAGCAGAACCCCGGGACTAGCGGGGAAGACCGGGGAGCTGTTTTTT. The chain uses TRBV6-2 or TRBV6-3 and TRBJ2-2; 13 positions agree with TRBD2. Germline V gene data show CDR1 as MNHEY and CDR2 as SVGEGT. With 6 bases clipped from V and 5 bases from J, the junction kept 9 bases outside the gene matches. The CDR3 runs to 17 residues.

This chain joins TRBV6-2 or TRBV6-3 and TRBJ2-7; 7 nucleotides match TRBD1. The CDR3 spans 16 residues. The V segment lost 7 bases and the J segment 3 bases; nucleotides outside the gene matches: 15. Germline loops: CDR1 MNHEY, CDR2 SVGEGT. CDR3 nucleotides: TGTGCCAGCACCAGGCTGAGACAGGGAAGAATCTACGAGCAGTACTTC. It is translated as CASTRLRQGRIYEQYF.

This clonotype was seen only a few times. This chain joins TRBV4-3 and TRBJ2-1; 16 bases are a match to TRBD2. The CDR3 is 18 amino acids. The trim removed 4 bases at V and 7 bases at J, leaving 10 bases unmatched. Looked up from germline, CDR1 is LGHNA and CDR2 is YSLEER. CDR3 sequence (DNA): TGCGCCAGCAGCCCGGGACTAGCGGGAGGGAACTACGAGAATGAGCAGTTCTTC. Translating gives CASSPGLAGGNYENEQFF.

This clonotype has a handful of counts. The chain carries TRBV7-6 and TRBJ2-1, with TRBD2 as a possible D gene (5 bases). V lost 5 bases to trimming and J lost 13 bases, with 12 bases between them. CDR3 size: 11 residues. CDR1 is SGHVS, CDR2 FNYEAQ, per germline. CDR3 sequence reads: CASSPGEFQFF. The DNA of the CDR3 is TGTGCCAGCAGCCCCGGGGAGTTTCAGTTCTTC.

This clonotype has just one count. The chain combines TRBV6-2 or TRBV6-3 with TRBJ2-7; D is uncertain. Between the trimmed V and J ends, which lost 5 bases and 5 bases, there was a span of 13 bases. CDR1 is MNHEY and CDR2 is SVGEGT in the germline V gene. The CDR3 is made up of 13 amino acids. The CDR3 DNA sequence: TGTGCCAGCAGTCCGTCTAGTTGGAACGAGCAGTACTTC. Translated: CASSPSSWNEQYF.

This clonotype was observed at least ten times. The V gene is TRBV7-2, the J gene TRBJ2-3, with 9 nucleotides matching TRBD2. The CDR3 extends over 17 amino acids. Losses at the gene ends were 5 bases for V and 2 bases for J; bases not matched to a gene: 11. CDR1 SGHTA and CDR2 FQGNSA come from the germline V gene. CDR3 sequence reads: CASSLQMTSGDTDTQYF. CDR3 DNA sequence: TGTGCCAGCAGCCTTCAAATGACTAGCGGAGACACAGATACGCAGTATTTT.

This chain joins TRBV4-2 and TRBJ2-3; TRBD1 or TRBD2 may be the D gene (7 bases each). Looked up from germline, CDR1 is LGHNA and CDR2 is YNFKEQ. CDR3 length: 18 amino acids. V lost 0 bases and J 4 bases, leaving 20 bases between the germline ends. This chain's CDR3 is CASSQDRGGQGVPDTQYF. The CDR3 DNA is TGTGCCAGCAGCCAAGATCGGGGAGGGCAGGGGGTCCCAGATACGCAGTATTTT.

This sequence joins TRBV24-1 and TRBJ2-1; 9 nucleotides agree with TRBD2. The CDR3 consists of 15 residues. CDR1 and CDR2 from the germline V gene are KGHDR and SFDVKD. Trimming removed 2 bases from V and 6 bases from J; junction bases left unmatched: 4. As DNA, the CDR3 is TGTGCCACCAGTGATTCCCTAGCGGGGCTCAATGAGCAGTTCTTC. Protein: CATSDSLAGLNEQFF.

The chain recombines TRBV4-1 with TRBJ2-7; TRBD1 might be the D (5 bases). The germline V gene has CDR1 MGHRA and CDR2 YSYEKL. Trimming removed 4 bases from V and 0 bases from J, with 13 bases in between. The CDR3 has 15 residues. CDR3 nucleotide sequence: TGCGCCAGCAGCCTAACGGACACGATCTCCTACGAGCAGTACTTC. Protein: CASSLTDTISYEQYF.

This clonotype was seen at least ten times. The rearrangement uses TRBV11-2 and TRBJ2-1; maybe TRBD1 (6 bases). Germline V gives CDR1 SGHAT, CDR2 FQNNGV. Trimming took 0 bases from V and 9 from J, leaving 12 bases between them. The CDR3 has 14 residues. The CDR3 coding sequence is TGTGCCAGCAGCTTAGAGGGACCCAGGGGTGAGCAGTTCTTC. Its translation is CASSLEGPRGEQFF.

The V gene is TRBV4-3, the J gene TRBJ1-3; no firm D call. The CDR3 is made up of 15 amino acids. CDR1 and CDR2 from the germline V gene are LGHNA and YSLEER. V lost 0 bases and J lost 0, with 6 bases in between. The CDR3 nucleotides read TGCGCCAGCAGCCAAGACGCAAGCTCTGGAAACACCATATATTTT. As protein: CASSQDASSGNTIYF.

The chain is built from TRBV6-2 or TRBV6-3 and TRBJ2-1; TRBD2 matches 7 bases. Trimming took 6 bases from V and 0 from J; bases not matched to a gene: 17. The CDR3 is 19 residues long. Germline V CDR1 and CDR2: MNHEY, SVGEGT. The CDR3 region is CASSRPLASRTSSYNEQFF. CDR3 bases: TGTGCCAGCAGCCGACCACTAGCGAGTAGAACCAGCTCCTACAATGAGCAGTTCTTC.

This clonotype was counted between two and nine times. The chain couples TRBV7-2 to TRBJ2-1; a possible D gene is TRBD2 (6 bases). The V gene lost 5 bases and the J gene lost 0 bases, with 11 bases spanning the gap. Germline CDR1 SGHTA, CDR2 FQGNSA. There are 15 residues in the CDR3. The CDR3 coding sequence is TGTGCCAGCAGCGCCCTAGCGTCCTCCTACAATGAGCAGTTCTTC. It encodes CASSALASSYNEQFF. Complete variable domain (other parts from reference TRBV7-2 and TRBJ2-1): GAGVSQSPSNKVTEKGKDVELRCDPISGHTALYWYRQSLGQGLEFLIYFQGNSAPDKSGLPSDRFSAERTGGSVSTLTIQRTQQEDSAVYLCASSALASSYNEQFFGPGTRLTVL.